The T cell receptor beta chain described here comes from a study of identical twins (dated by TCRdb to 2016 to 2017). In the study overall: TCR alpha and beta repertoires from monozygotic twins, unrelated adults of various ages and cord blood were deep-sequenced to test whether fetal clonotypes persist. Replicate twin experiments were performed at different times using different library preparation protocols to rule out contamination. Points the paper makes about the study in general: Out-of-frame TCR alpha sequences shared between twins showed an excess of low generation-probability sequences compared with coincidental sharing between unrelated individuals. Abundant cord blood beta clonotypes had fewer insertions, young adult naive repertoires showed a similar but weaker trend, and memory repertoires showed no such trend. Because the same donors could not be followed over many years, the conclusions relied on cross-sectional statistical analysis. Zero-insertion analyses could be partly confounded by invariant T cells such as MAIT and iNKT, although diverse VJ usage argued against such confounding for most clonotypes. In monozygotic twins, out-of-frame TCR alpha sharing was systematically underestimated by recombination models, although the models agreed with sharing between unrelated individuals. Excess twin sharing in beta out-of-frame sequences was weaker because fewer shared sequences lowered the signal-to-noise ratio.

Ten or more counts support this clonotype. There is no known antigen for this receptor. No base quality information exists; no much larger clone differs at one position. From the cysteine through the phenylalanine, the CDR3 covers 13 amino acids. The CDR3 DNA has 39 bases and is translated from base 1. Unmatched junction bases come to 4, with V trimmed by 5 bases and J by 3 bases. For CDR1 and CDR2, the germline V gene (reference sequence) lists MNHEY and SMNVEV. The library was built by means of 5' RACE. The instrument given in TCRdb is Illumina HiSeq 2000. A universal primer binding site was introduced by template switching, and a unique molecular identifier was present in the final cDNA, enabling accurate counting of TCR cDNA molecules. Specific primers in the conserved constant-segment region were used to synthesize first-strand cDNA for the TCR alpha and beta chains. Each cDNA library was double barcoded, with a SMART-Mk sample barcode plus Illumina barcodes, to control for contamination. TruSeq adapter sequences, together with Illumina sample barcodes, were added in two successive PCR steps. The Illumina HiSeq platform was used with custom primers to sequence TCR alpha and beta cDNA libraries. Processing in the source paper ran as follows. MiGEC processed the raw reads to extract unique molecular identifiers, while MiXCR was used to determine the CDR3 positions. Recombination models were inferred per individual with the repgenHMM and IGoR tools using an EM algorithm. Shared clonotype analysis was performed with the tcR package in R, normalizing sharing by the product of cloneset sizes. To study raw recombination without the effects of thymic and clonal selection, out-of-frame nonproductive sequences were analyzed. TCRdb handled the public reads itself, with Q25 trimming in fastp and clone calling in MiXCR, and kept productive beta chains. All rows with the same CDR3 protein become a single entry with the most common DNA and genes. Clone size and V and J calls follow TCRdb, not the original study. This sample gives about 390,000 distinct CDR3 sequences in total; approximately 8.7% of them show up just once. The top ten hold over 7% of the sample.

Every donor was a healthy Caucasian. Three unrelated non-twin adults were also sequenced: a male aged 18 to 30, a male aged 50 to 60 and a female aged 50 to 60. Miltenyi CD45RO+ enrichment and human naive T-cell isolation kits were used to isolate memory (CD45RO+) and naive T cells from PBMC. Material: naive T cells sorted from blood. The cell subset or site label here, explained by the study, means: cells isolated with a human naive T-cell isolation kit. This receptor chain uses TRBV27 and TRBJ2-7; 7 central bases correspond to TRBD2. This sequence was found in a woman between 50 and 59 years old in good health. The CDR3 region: CASSPGLLYEQYF. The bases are TGTGCCAGCAGTCCGGGACTACTCTACGAGCAGTACTTC.